The T cell receptor beta chain described here comes from a study of control samples from healthy donors and cancer patients. CDR1 and CDR2 (germline): ENHRY, SYGVKD. V lost 4 bases to trimming and J lost 9 bases; unmatched junction nucleotides: 5. The CDR3 contains 13 residues. Libraries were prepared by immunoSEQ multiplex PCR; TCRdb keeps only in-frame clonotypes and omits some of them. The table records 260,000 or so clones, 82% of them present only once. This rearrangement joins TRBV10-3 to TRBJ2-7; 11 bases match TRBD1. The sample taken for sequencing was PBMCs. This receptor was taken from a woman aged 60-70 years with lung cancer. CDR3 sequence (DNA): TGTGCCATCAGTGCCGGGACAGGGGGTCGGCAGTACTTC. Protein: CAISAGTGGRQYF.